A selection of T cell receptor beta chains follows, all from one sample in a study of control samples from healthy donors and cancer patients. Assay: immunoSEQ multiplex PCR; the TCRdb copy retains only in-frame clones and omits some. The data show some 130,000 clones, about 93% seen once. The sequenced sample consisted of PBMCs. The receptor set was obtained from a man aged 45-65 years with head and neck cancer. Each CDR3 is given with its conserved first and last residue. Fields, in order: J gene, V gene, clone size, D gene, CDR3 DNA, CDR3 protein. A D gene is named only where the DNA matches it firmly. Clone size is not always given. Where it is, it says once, few, many or a class for expanded clones.

j_gene: TRBJ1-6; v_gene: TRBV28; abundance: .; d_gene: .; CDR3nt: TGTGCCAGCAGACCAGACAGCTATAATTCACCCCTCCACTTT; CDR3aa: CASRPDSYNSPLHF
j_gene: TRBJ2-1; v_gene: TRBV29-1; abundance: .; d_gene: TRBD1; CDR3nt: TGCAGCGTTGAGGTAGGGACAGGGTCCTACAATGAGCAGTTCTTC; CDR3aa: CSVEVGTGSYNEQFF
j_gene: TRBJ2-7; v_gene: TRBV19; abundance: .; d_gene: .; CDR3nt: TGTGCCAGTAGTCCTCGTCCGGGGGGACATTACTTC; CDR3aa: CASSPRPGGHYF
j_gene: TRBJ2-7; v_gene: TRBV19; abundance: many; d_gene: TRBD1; CDR3nt: TGTGCCAGTAGGGCAGGGGGCTCCGAGCAGTACTTC; CDR3aa: CASRAGGSEQYF
j_gene: TRBJ2-1; v_gene: TRBV24-1; abundance: .; d_gene: .; CDR3nt: TGTGCCACCAGTGGGAGGGGTGGCTCCTACAATGAGCAGTTCTTC; CDR3aa: CATSGRGGSYNEQFF
j_gene: TRBJ2-5; v_gene: TRBV11-2; abundance: .; d_gene: TRBD1; CDR3nt: TGTGCCAGCAGCTCCCGGGACAGGGGCCCAAATTGGGAGACCCAGTACTTC; CDR3aa: CASSSRDRGPNWETQYF
j_gene: TRBJ1-2; v_gene: TRBV2; abundance: few; d_gene: TRBD1; CDR3nt: TGTGCCAGCAGGGCAGGGACAGGTACCTACGTCTATGGCTACACCTTC; CDR3aa: CASRAGTGTYVYGYTF
j_gene: TRBJ2-5; v_gene: TRBV2; abundance: .; d_gene: .; CDR3nt: TGTGCCAGCAGCACCCAAACGGGGACCCAGTACTTC; CDR3aa: CASSTQTGTQYF
j_gene: TRBJ1-6; v_gene: TRBV11-2; abundance: .; d_gene: .; CDR3nt: TGTGCCAGCAGACGCCCCGGGCGTCATAATTCACCCCTCCACTTT; CDR3aa: CASRRPGRHNSPLHF
j_gene: TRBJ2-7; v_gene: TRBV5-8; abundance: .; d_gene: .; CDR3nt: TGTGCCAGCAGCTTGAGGGGGGTTCGCTCCTACGAGCAGTACTTC; CDR3aa: CASSLRGVRSYEQYF
j_gene: TRBJ2-2; v_gene: TRBV4-3; abundance: .; d_gene: .; CDR3nt: TGCGCCAGCAGCCAATGGGCAATAACCGGGGAGCTGTTTTTT; CDR3aa: CASSQWAITGELFF
j_gene: TRBJ2-1; v_gene: TRBV5-4; abundance: .; d_gene: TRBD2; CDR3nt: TGTGCCAGCAGCCCGGGGGGGGCAGGAGGAGACAATGAGCAGTTCTTC; CDR3aa: CASSPGGAGGDNEQFF
j_gene: TRBJ2-4; v_gene: TRBV10-1; abundance: .; d_gene: TRBD1; CDR3nt: TGCGCCAGTGGTCAGGGGGACAAAAACATTCAGTACTTC; CDR3aa: CASGQGDKNIQYF
j_gene: TRBJ1-1; v_gene: TRBV29-1; abundance: .; d_gene: .; CDR3nt: TGCAGCGCCCTAGGGGCGTCTGAAGCTTTCTTT; CDR3aa: CSALGASEAFF
j_gene: TRBJ2-3; v_gene: TRBV9; abundance: .; d_gene: TRBD1; CDR3nt: TGTGCCAGCAGCTTGGACAGGGTCATGAGCACAGATACGCAGTATTTT; CDR3aa: CASSLDRVMSTDTQYF
j_gene: TRBJ2-7; v_gene: TRBV4-3; abundance: .; d_gene: .; CDR3nt: TGCGCCAGCAGCCCTAACACGGGTTCCTACGAGCAGTACTTC; CDR3aa: CASSPNTGSYEQYF
j_gene: TRBJ2-6; v_gene: TRBV5-5; abundance: .; d_gene: .; CDR3nt: TGTGCCAGCAGCTTGGAAGAGTCTGGGGCCAACGTCCTGACTTTC; CDR3aa: CASSLEESGANVLTF
j_gene: TRBJ1-2; v_gene: TRBV3-1/TRBV3-2; abundance: .; d_gene: .; CDR3nt: TGTGCCAGCAGCCAAGAAGAAGGCAGGGGCTATGGCTACACCTTC; CDR3aa: CASSQEEGRGYGYTF
j_gene: TRBJ2-1; v_gene: TRBV30; abundance: .; d_gene: TRBD2; CDR3nt: TGTGCCTGGAGTGTATTGGGACTAGCGGGGGGGGCCAATGAGCAGTTCTTC; CDR3aa: CAWSVLGLAGGANEQFF
j_gene: TRBJ2-3; v_gene: TRBV6-5; abundance: .; d_gene: .; CDR3nt: TGTGCCAGCAGTTACCTGCTTACAGGGAACACAGATACGCAGTATTTT; CDR3aa: CASSYLLTGNTDTQYF